This is a list of T cell receptor beta chains from one sample in a study of blood T cell repertoires in COVID-19. Assay used: immunoSEQ multiplex PCR; TCRdb lists only in-frame clones, some missing. The table lists approximately 40,000 clones, 80% to 90% of them singletons. Sequencing was carried out using peripheral blood. These receptors all stem from a woman aged 70-85 years with acute or convalescent COVID-19. Both conserved end residues are part of each CDR3.

v_gene,CDR3aa
TRBV7-9,CASSSNKPGLAGFTGELFF
TRBV7-9,CASSPLLASGELFF
TRBV5-5,CASSWGLLSGNTIYF
TRBV30,CAWSFVGRGNNQPQHF
TRBV27,CASSFLAGVHGGEQFF
TRBV30,CAWSVGTENIQYF
TRBV18,CASSPVGTGLYTF
TRBV12-3/TRBV12-4,CASSFPGSEAFF
TRBV6-2/TRBV6-3,CASSRTSGNQPQHF
TRBV5-5,CASVRDNSGNTIYF
TRBV10-3,CAIRADESRSGANVLTF
TRBV18,CASSPDRARRPIQYF
TRBV6-7,CASSYKGQGQPQHF
TRBV5-1,CASFGTSGIGPDTQYF
TRBV12-3/TRBV12-4,CASSLPPSIQYF
TRBV11-3,CASSSEGTSFLNEQFF
TRBV11-3,CASSFTGLVGEDEQFF
TRBV7-2,CASAGGGPNEQFF
TRBV27,CASKAGDEKLFF
TRBV6-5,CASQISVPGDYGYTF
TRBV12-3/TRBV12-4,CASSFFTEPQHF
TRBV30,CAWSETANTGELFF
TRBV5-1,CASSTSTGGYEKLFF
TRBV7-3,CASSSSGSSGIFEQFF
TRBV9,CASSPRVTGELFF
TRBV7-9,CAHQGRGSTEAFF
TRBV4-2,CASSQDWLAPGANVLTF
TRBV9,CASSVMRTGANVLTF
TRBV6-6,CASSWGQRQNIQYF
TRBV5-1,CASSPRTSGSGNEQFF
TRBV6-1,CASSDPLAGPYNEQFF
TRBV7-8,CASRLSGGAGNEQFF
TRBV18,CASSPQEGAEKLFF
TRBV5-6,CASSLDTTDTQYF
TRBV10-3,CAISPPRGNEQFF
TRBV2,CASVRNEQFF
TRBV18,CASSPGTANTGELFF
TRBV4-3,CASSLDRQETQYF
TRBV29-1,CSVPRLAGDTGELFF
TRBV6-5,CASRADFYSNQPQHF
TRBV19,CATREQGDYNQPQHF
TRBV4-1,CASSQDWQGNNSPLHF
TRBV6-2/TRBV6-3,CASSSHKYYGYTF
TRBV29-1,CSVATGPLYGYTF
TRBV7-8,CASSFAGGDTGELFF
TRBV5-4,CASSPDRGLNEKLFF
TRBV5-1,CASSAQGSTTDTQYF
TRBV7-7,CASSPRQGAGDEQFF
TRBV6-2/TRBV6-3,CASSAGERVVSGNTIYF
TRBV4-3,CASSQEDSTNAHGYTF
TRBV14,CASSQTSGLGGETQYF
TRBV7-8,CASSLSGGLYNEQFF
TRBV5-1,CASSWVRSSTDTQYF
TRBV6-4,CASRRDRMNTEAFF